A single sample is the source of the 8 T cell receptor beta chains below, sequenced in a study of a mutant IDH1 vaccine in newly diagnosed glioma. Time point: week 23, last vaccination. Topical imiquimod was applied with each vaccine dose, which held 300 ug of mutant IDH1 20-mer peptide. Sequencing was performed with immunoSEQ multiplex PCR; in TCRdb, only in-frame clones are kept and a portion is missing. The sample carries around 85,000 clones, roughly 85% recorded once. Their cognate antigens are unknown. The material sequenced was PBMCs, taken from a glioma patient whose treatment included an IDH1 peptide vaccine. The receptors shown here come from a man aged 25-45 years with glioma. Some clones in this sample may be carry-over from other donors' samples.

CDR3 sequence reads: CASSSETGRKEEKLFF. The DNA for the CDR3 is TGCGCCAGCAGCTCCGAAACAGGGAGAAAGGAAGAAAAACTGTTTTTT. V gene TRBV4-1 combines with J gene TRBJ1-4, with D maybe TRBD1 (6 bases). Trimming stripped 5 bases from V and 8 bases from J, with 21 bases between. This CDR3 is 16 amino acids long. CDR1 and CDR2 from the germline V gene are MGHRA and YSYEKL.

V usage is TRBV5-4 and J usage is TRBJ2-2, with D possibly being TRBD1 (6 bases). The length of the CDR3 is 15 residues. Per the germline V gene, CDR1 is SGHNT and CDR2 is YYREEE (reference sequence). The ends were cut back, 1 base at V and 3 bases at J, with 10 bases in the middle. The CDR3 DNA follows: TGTGCCAGCAGCTTGCGGGGACACGACACCGGGGAGCTGTTTTTT. Translated, it gives CASSLRGHDTGELFF.

This clone was recorded only once. The chain combines TRBV28 with TRBJ1-2; D remains ambiguous. V was cut by 5 bases and J by 8 bases, with 15 bases left in between. This CDR3 spans 13 amino acids. Germline V CDR1 and CDR2: MDHEN, SYDVKM. Here the CDR3 reads CASSRTSTGGYTF. The CDR3 DNA is TGTGCCAGCAGTAGAACCTCTACCGGCGGCTACACCTTC.

The chain couples TRBV19 to TRBJ1-4, with a weak D call TRBD1 (5 bases). V gave up 4 bases and J gave up 5 bases, with 11 bases separating them. The CDR3 consists of 14 residues. From germline, CDR1 is LNHDA and CDR2 SQIVND (reference sequence). CDR3 protein: CASSTGTGNEKLFF. The CDR3 DNA reads TGTGCCAGTAGTACAGGGACGGGAAATGAAAAACTGTTTTTT.

The chain couples TRBV30 to TRBJ2-6, with 9 bases identical to TRBD1. J was trimmed by 1 base and V by 4 bases; bases with no gene match: 8. This CDR3 has 17 residues. The germline CDR1 and CDR2 sequences are GTSNPN and SVGIG (reference sequence). CDR3 nucleotides: TGTGCCTGGACTCGGGGACAGGGAAAATCTGGGGCCAACGTCCTGACTTTC. Translated, it gives CAWTRGQGKSGANVLTF.

This clone appeared a single time. The chain combines TRBV7-3 with TRBJ1-2, with 10 positions matching TRBD1. CDR3 size: 13 residues. Germline V lookup: CDR1 SGHTA, CDR2 FQGTGA. V shed 5 bases and J 7 bases; nucleotides not matched to a gene: 4. The CDR3 sequence is CASSPGTGAGYTF. CDR3 DNA sequence: TGTGCCAGCAGCCCCGGGACAGGGGCTGGCTACACCTTC.

CDR3 residues: CASSLRSDGATGANVLTF. CDR3 nucleotide sequence: TGCGCCAGCAGCTTGAGGTCTGACGGCGCCACTGGGGCCAACGTCCTGACTTTC. The chain carries TRBV5-1 and TRBJ2-6; D unresolved. V lost 1 base and J 2 bases, leaving 16 bases between the germline ends. Germline CDR1 is SGHRS and CDR2 is YFSETQ. This CDR3 comprises 18 residues.

The chain joins TRBV6-1 to TRBJ1-5; no reliable D call. In germline, CDR1 is MNHNS, CDR2 SASEGT. Trimming removed 2 bases from V and 4 bases from J, with 12 bases in between. The CDR3 is made up of 15 amino acids. CDR3 sequence reads: CASSEMYGRNQPQHF. The CDR3 DNA reads as TGTGCCAGCAGTGAAATGTACGGGCGGAATCAGCCCCAGCATTTT.